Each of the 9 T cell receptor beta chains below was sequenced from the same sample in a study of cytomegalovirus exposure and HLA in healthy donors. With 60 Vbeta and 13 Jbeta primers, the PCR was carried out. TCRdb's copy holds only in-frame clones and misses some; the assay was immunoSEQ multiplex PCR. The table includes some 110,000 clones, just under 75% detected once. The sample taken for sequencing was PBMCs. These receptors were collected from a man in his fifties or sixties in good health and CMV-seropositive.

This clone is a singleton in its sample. In DNA form, the CDR3 reads TGCAGTGCTAGGCCGGCAGATACGCAGTATTTT. Amino acids: CSARPADTQYF. This chain links TRBV20-1 with TRBJ2-3, with unresolved D. Germline CDR1 is DFQATT and CDR2 is SNEGSKA (reference sequence). The length of the CDR3 is 11 residues. Trimming left V 3 bases short and J 4 bases short, with 5 bases between.

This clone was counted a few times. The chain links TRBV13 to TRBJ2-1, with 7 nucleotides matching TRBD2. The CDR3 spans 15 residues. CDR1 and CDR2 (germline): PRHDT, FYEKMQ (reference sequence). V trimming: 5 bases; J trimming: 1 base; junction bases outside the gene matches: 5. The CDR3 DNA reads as TGTGCCAGCAGCCAAAGCGGGGATTCCTACAATGAGCAGTTCTTC. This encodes CASSQSGDSYNEQFF.

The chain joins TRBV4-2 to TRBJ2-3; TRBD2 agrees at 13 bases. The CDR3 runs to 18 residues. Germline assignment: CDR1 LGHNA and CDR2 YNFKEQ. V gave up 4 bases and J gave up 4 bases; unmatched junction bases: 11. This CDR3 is CASSLRTSGGRGADTQYF. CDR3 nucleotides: TGTGCCAGCAGCCTCCGGACTAGCGGGGGCCGCGGGGCAGATACGCAGTATTTT.

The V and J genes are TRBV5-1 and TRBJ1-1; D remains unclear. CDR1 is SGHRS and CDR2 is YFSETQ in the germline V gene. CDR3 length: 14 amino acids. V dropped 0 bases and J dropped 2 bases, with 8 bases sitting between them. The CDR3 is CASSLAVSNTEAFF. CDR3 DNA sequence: TGCGCCAGCAGCTTGGCCGTTAGCAACACTGAAGCTTTCTTT.

The CDR3 DNA follows: TGTGCCAGCTCACCCGGGAGCCGATATGGCTACACCTTC. Amino acid sequence: CASSPGSRYGYTF. J is TRBJ1-2 and V is TRBV18; D is ambiguous. CDR3 length equals 13 residues. The ends were cut back, 3 bases at V and 5 bases at J, with 10 bases in the middle. Germline lookup yields CDR1 KGHSH and CDR2 LQKENI. Combining the CDR3 with reference TRBV18 and TRBJ1-2 gives the whole variable domain NAGVMQNPRHLVRRRGQEARLRCSPMKGHSHVYWYRQLPEEGLKFMVYLQKENIIDESGMPKERFSAEFPKEGPSILRIQQVVRGDSAAYFCASSPGSRYGYTFGSGTRLTVV.

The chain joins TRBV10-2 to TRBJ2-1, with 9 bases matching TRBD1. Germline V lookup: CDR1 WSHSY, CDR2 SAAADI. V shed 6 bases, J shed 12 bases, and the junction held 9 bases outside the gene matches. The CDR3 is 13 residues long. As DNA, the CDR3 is TGCGCCAGCAGCACAGGACAGGGGACTATGCAGTTCTTC. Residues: CASSTGQGTMQFF.

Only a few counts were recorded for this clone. The CDR3 DNA reads TGTGCCAGCAGTTTGGGGAGGGAAGGTCCCCTCCACTTT. It yields the protein CASSLGREGPLHF. The chain links TRBV27 to TRBJ1-6; D is ambiguous. CDR1 and CDR2 from the germline V gene are MNHEY and SMNVEV (reference sequence). The V end was cut by 3 bases, the J end by 13 bases, with 13 bases between. This CDR3 is 13 amino acids long.

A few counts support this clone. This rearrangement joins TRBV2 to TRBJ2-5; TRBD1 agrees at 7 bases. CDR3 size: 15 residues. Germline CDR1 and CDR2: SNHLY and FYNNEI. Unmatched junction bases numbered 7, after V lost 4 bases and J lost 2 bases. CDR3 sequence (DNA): TGTGCCAGCAGTGTACGGGACAGCCCACAAGAGACCCAGTACTTC. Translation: CASSVRDSPQETQYF.

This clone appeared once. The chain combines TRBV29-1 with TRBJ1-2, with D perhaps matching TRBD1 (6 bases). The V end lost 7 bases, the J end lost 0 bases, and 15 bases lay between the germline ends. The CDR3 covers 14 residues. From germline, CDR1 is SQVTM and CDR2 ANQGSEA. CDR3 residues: CSAEGGPTNYGYTF. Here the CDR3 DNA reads TGCAGCGCCGAGGGGGGGCCGACTAACTATGGCTACACCTTC. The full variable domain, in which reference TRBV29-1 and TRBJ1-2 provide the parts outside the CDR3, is SAVISQKPSRDICQRGTSLTIQCQVDSQVTMMFWYRQQPGQSLTLIATANQGSEATYESGFVIDKFPISRPNLTFSTLTVSNMSPEDSSIYLCSAEGGPTNYGYTFGSGTRLTVV.